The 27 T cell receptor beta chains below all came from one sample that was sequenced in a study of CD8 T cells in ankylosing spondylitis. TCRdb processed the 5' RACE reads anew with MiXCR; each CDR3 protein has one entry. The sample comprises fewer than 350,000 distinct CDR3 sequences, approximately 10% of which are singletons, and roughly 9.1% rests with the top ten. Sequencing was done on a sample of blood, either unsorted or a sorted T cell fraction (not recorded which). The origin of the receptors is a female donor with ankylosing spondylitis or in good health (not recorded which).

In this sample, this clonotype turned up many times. The CDR3 sequence is CSADRADSNQPQHF. CDR3 nucleotide sequence: TGCAGTGCCGACAGGGCCGATAGCAATCAGCCCCAGCATTTT. The chain is built from TRBV20-1 and TRBJ1-5, with 7 bases lining up with TRBD1. V lost 6 bases, J lost 0 bases, and 5 bases stayed unmatched. CDR1 is DFQATT, CDR2 SNEGSKA, per germline (reference sequence). CDR3 length: 14 residues.

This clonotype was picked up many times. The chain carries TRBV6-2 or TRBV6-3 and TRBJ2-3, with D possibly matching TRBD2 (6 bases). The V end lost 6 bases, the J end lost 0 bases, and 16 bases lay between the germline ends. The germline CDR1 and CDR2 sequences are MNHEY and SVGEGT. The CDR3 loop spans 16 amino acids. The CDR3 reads CASRGVAGRSTDTQYF. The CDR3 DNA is TGTGCCAGCAGGGGAGTGGCGGGACGAAGCACAGATACGCAGTATTTT.

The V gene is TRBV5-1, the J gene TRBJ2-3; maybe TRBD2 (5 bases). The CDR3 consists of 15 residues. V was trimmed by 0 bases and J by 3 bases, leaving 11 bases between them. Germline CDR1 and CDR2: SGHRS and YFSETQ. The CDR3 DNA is TGCGCCAGCAGCTTGGAGGCGGGCCGGACAGATACGCAGTATTTT. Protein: CASSLEAGRTDTQYF.

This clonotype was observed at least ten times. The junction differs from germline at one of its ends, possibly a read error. The CDR3 DNA is TGCGCCAGCAGCTTAGACAGGGCCTCCTACAATGAGCAGTTCTTC. Its translation is CASSLDRASYNEQFF. The gene calls are TRBV27 and TRBJ2-1; 7 bases fit TRBD1. Germline-derived CDR1 and CDR2 are MNHEY and SMNVEV (reference sequence). This CDR3 is 15 amino acids long.

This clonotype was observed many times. The CDR3 nucleotides are TGCGCCAGCAGCTTACGGGAGGGATACAATGAGCAGTTCTTC. Protein sequence: CASSLREGYNEQFF. This rearrangement joins TRBV5-1 to TRBJ2-1; 8 positions match TRBD2. The CDR3 consists of 14 residues. V gave up 2 bases and J gave up 4 bases; unmatched junction bases: 2. The germline V gene encodes CDR1 SGHRS and CDR2 YFSETQ.

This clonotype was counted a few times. The CDR3: CASSLGPVPYEQYF. The CDR3 coding sequence is TGCGCCAGCAGCTTGGGTCCTGTACCCTACGAGCAGTACTTC. The gene calls are TRBV5-1 and TRBJ2-7; no definite D call. V was shortened by 0 bases and J by 2 bases, with 9 bases between the two germline ends. The CDR3 runs to 14 residues. Germline V lookup: CDR1 SGHRS, CDR2 YFSETQ.

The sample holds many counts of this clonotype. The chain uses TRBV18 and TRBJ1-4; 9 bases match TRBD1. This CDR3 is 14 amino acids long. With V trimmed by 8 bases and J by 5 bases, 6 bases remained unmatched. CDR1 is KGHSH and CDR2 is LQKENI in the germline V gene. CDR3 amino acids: CASAFGQGNEKLFF. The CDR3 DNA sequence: TGTGCCAGCGCCTTTGGACAGGGGAATGAAAAACTGTTTTTT.

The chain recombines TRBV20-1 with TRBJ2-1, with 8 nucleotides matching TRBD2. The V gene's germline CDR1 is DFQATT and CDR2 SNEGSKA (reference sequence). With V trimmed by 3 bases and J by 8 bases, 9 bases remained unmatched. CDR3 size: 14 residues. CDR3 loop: CSASYTGGMDEQFF. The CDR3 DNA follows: TGCAGTGCTAGTTATACGGGGGGGATGGATGAGCAGTTCTTC.

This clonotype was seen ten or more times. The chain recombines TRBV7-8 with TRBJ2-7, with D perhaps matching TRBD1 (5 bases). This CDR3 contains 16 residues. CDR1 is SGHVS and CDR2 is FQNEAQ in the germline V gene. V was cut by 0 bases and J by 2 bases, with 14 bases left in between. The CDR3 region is CASSLATGHETYEQYF. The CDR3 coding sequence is TGTGCCAGCAGCTTAGCCACAGGACACGAAACCTACGAGCAGTACTTC.

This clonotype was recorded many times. DNA for the CDR3: TGTGCCAGCAGCGGGGCGGGAGGGGACAATGAGCAGTTCTTC. Its protein is CASSGAGGDNEQFF. The J gene is TRBJ2-1, the V gene TRBV5-6; 9 nucleotides agree with TRBD2. V trimming: 4 bases; J trimming: 5 bases; junction bases outside the gene matches: 4. The germline V gene encodes CDR1 SGHDT and CDR2 YYEEEE. This CDR3 has 14 amino acids.

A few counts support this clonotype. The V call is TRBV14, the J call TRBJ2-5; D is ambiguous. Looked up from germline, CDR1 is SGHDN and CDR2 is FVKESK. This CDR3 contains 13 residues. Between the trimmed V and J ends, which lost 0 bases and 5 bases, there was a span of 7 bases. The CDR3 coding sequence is TGTGCCAGCAGCCAAGATCTATGGGAGACCCAGTACTTC. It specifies CASSQDLWETQYF.

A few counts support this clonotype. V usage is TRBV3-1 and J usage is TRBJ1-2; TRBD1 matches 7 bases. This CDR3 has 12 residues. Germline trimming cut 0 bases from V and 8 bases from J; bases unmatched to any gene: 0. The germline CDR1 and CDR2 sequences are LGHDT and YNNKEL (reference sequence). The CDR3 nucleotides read TGTGCCAGCAGCCAAGAAGGGGGCGGCTACACCTTC. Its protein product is CASSQEGGGYTF.

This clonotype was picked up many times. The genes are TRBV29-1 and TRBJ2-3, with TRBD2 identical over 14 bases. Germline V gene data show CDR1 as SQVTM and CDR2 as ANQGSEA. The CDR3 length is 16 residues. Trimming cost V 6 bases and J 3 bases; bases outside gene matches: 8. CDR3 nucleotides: TGCAGCGTAGATACCGGGACTAGCGGGAGAACAGATACGCAGTATTTT. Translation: CSVDTGTSGRTDTQYF.

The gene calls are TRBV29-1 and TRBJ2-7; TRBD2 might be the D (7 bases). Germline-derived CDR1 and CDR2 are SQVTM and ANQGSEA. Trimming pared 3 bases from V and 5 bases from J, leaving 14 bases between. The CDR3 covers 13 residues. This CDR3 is CSVEGGGRNEQYF. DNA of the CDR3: TGCAGCGTTGAGGGAGGGGGGCGGAACGAGCAGTACTTC.

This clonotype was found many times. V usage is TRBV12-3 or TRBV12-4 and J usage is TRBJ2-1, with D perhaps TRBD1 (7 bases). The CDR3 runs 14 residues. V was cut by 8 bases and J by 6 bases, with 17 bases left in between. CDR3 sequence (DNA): TGTGCCAGCCTCCAGACAGGGAGGATCAATGAGCAGTTCTTC. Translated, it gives CASLQTGRINEQFF.

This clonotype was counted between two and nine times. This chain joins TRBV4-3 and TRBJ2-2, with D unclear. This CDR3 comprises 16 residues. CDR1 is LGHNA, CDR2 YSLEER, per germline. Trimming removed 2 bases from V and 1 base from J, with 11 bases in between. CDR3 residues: CASSQQGTRNTGELFF. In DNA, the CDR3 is TGCGCCAGCAGCCAACAAGGTACCAGGAACACCGGGGAGCTGTTTTTT.

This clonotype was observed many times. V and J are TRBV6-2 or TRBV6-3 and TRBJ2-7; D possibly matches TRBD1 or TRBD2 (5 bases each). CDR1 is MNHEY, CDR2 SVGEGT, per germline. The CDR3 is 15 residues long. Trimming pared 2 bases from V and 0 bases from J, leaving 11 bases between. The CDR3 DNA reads TGTGCCAGCAGTTACGTTGGGGGAAGCTCCTACGAGCAGTACTTC. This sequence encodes CASSYVGGSSYEQYF.

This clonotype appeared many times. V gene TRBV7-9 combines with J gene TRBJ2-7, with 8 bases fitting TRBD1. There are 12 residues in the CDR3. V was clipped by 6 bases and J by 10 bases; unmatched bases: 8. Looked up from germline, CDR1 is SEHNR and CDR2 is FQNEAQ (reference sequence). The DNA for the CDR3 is TGTGCCAGCAGAGCCGGACAGGGAGGCCAGTACTTC. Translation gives CASRAGQGGQYF.

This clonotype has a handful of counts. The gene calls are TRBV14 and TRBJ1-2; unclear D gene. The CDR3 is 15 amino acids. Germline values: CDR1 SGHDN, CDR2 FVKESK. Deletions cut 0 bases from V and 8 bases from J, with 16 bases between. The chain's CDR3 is CASSQDTRFFRGYTF. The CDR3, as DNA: TGTGCCAGCAGCCAAGATACACGCTTTTTTAGGGGCTACACCTTC.

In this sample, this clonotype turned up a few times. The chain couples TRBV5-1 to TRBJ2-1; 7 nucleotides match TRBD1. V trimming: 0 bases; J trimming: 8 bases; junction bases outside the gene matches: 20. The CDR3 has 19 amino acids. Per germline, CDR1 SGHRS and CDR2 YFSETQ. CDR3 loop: CASSLGIGRRDSLGDEQFF. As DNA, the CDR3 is TGCGCCAGCAGCTTGGGGATCGGGCGACGGGACAGCCTAGGGGATGAGCAGTTCTTC.

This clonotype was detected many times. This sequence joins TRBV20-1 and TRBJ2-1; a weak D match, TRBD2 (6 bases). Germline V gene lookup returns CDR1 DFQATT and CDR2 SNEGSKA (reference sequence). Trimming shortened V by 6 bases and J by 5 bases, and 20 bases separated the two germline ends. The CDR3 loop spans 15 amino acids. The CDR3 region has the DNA TGCAGTGCCGCTTTGCTGGGGCGGGACCACAATGAGCAGTTCTTC. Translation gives CSAALLGRDHNEQFF.

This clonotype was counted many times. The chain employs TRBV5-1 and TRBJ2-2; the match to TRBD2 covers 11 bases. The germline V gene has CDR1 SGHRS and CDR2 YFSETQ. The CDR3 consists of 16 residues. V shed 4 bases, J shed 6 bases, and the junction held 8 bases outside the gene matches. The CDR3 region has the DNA TGCGCCAGCAGCCTAAATAGCGGGAGGGCCGCCGGGGAGCTGTTTTTT. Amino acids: CASSLNSGRAAGELFF.

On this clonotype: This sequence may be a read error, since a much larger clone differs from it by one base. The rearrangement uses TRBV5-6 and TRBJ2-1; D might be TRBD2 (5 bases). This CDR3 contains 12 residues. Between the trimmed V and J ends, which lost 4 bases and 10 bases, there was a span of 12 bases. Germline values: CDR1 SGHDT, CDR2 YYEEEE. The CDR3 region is CASSIGRGEQFF. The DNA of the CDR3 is TGTGCCAGCAGCATAGGACGAGGGGAGCAGTTCTTC. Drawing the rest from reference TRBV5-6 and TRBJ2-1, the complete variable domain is DAGVTQSPTHLIKTRGQQVTLRCSPKSGHDTVSWYQQALGQGPQFIFQYYEEEERQRGNFPDRFSGHQFPNYSSELNVNALLLGDSALYLCASSIGRGEQFFGPGTRLTVL.

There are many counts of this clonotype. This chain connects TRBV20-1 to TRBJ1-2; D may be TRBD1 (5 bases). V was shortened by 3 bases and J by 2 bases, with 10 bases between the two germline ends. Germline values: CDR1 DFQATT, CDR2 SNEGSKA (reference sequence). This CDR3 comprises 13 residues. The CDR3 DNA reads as TGCAGTGCTAGGACAGTAGTAAACTATGGCTACACCTTC. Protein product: CSARTVVNYGYTF.

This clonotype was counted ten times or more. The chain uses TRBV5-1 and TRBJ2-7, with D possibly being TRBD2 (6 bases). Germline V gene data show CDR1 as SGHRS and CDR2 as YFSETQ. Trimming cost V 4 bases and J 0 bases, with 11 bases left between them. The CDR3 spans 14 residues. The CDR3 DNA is TGCGCCAGCAGCCCCGTCGGGGGCTCCTACGAGCAGTACTTC. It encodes CASSPVGGSYEQYF. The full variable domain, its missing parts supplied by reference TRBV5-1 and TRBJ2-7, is KAGVTQTPRYLIKTRGQQVTLSCSPISGHRSVSWYQQTPGQGLQFLFEYFSETQRNKGNFPGRFSGRQFSNSRSEMNVSTLELGDSALYLCASSPVGGSYEQYFGPGTRLTVT.

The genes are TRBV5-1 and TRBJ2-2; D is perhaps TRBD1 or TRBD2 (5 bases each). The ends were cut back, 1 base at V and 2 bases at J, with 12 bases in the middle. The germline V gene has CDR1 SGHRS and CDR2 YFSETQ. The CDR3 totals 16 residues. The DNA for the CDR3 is TGCGCCAGCAGCTTGAGGGACCGCCCAAACACCGGGGAGCTGTTTTTT. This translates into CASSLRDRPNTGELFF.

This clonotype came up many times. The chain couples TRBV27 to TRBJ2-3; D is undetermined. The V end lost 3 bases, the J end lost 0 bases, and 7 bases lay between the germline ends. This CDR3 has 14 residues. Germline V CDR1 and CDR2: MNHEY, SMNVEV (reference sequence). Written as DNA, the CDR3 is TGTGCCAGCAGTTTCTTGACTAGCACAGATACGCAGTATTTT. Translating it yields CASSFLTSTDTQYF.